This T cell receptor (beta chain) originates from a study of shared clonotypes between healthy human individuals. CDR1 and CDR2 from the germline V gene are GTSNPN and SVGIG (reference sequence). The CDR3 has 11 residues. V was shortened by 8 bases and J by 4 bases, with 11 bases between the two germline ends. Method: immunoSEQ multiplex PCR; TCRdb's copy keeps in-frame clones and lacks some. The sample has approximately 2.1 million clones, approximately 93% seen once; the top ten hold about 0.41%. Nashville, Tennessee was home to all donors, who were Caucasian adults. Study results and limitations: In general, naive subsets displayed greater estimated richness than memory subsets did.

To note about this clone: Its target is not known.

This chain connects TRBV30 to TRBJ1-1, with D possibly being TRBD1 (5 bases). The origin of this receptor is a man younger than 35 in good health. Some clones in this sample may be carry-over from other donors' samples. The sequenced sample consisted of naive CD4+ T cells from PBMCs. The subset: CD45RA+ positively selected. The chain's CDR3 is CATQGVTEAFF. Written as DNA, the CDR3 is TGTGCCACCCAGGGAGTCACTGAAGCTTTCTTT. The full variable domain, its missing parts supplied by reference TRBV30 and TRBJ1-1, is SQTIHQWPATLVQPVGSPLSLECTVEGTSNPNLYWYRQAAGRGLQLLFYSVGIGQISSEVPQNLSASRPQDRQFILSSKKLLLSDSGFYLCATQGVTEAFFGQGTRLTVV.